This entry lists 9 T cell receptor beta chains sequenced from one sample in a study of shared clonotypes between healthy human individuals. Data came from immunoSEQ multiplex PCR; TCRdb stores just in-frame clones and leaves some out. The table shows 400,000 to 500,000 clones, with roughly 78% occurring only once. Material: PBMCs. The source of these receptors is a middle-aged woman in good health. Some clones in this sample may be carry-over from other donors' samples.

The chain links TRBV4-1 to TRBJ2-7, with D possibly TRBD2 on 5 matching bases. This CDR3 contains 15 residues. V was pared by 1 base and J by 4 bases, with 14 bases between. The germline CDR1 and CDR2 sequences are MGHRA and YSYEKL. The CDR3 loop is CASSQAAGLRYEQYF. As DNA, the CDR3 is TGCGCCAGCAGCCAAGCCGCGGGCCTGAGATACGAGCAGTACTTC.

Of note for this clone: This sample also contains other DNA sequences that code for the same CDR3. The rearrangement joins TRBV9 to TRBJ1-1; D gene ambiguous. This CDR3 has 13 amino acids. The germline CDR1 and CDR2 sequences are SGDLS and YYNGEE. Trimming shortened V by 1 base and J by 2 bases, and 6 bases separated the two germline ends. DNA of the CDR3: TGTGCCAGCAGCGTAACGGTTAACACTGAAGCTTTCTTT. Translation: CASSVTVNTEAFF.

The gene calls are TRBV5-4 and TRBJ2-7, with 10 bases that match TRBD1. The V gene end was trimmed by 4 bases and the J gene end by 5 bases; junction bases not matched to a gene: 3. Germline V CDR1 and CDR2: SGHNT, YYREEE (reference sequence). The CDR3 extends over 13 amino acids. The CDR3 is CASSRDRGDEQYF. The DNA for the CDR3 is TGTGCCAGCAGCCGGGACAGGGGAGACGAGCAGTACTTC.

This clone was counted once. This rearrangement joins TRBV10-3 to TRBJ2-1; D may be TRBD2 (6 bases). Germline CDR1 is ENHRY and CDR2 is SYGVKD. The CDR3 is 14 amino acids. Deletions cut 0 bases from V and 9 bases from J, with 12 bases between. The CDR3: CAISESLGTGEQFF. The CDR3 DNA is TGTGCCATCAGTGAGTCGTTGGGGACTGGTGAGCAGTTCTTC.

This clone was picked up a small number of times. The chain links TRBV5-1 to TRBJ2-7; D is perhaps TRBD1 (6 bases). Looked up from germline, CDR1 is SGHRS and CDR2 is YFSETQ. The CDR3 runs to 15 residues. V was trimmed by 4 bases and J by 0 bases, leaving 14 bases between them. The CDR3 DNA sequence: TGCGCCAGCAGCGCAGGGGAGACCTACTCCTACGAGCAGTACTTC. Protein: CASSAGETYSYEQYF.

The rearrangement links TRBV5-6 to TRBJ2-6, with a weak D call TRBD1 (5 bases). This CDR3 has 14 residues. Per germline, CDR1 SGHDT and CDR2 YYEEEE. Trimming removed 2 bases from V and 2 bases from J, with 5 bases in between. CDR3 in amino acids: CASSLQAGANVLTF. The CDR3, as DNA: TGTGCCAGCAGCTTACAGGCTGGGGCCAACGTCCTGACTTTC.

This clone showed up just once. An end of the junction does not agree with germline; a read error may underlie this. The chain recombines TRBV7-7 with TRBJ1-1, with TRBD1 matching over 9 bases. Germline values: CDR1 SSHAT, CDR2 FNYEAQ (reference sequence). This CDR3 is built from 15 residues. The CDR3 protein is CASSPLRTGDTEAFF. CDR3 DNA sequence: TGTGCTAGCAGCCCCCTGCGGACAGGGGACACTGAAGCTTTCTTT.

A note on this clone: Other DNA sequences in this sample translate to the same CDR3. The V call is TRBV7-3, the J call TRBJ2-2, with D perhaps matching TRBD1 (5 bases). The germline V and J ends were trimmed by 5 bases and 1 base, with 8 bases remaining between them. CDR1 SGHTA and CDR2 FQGTGA come from the germline V gene. This CDR3 spans 14 amino acids. The CDR3, as DNA: TGTGCCAGCAGCCGAGACAGGAACACCGGGGAGCTGTTTTTT. Its translation is CASSRDRNTGELFF. The full variable domain, in which reference TRBV7-3 and TRBJ2-2 provide the parts outside the CDR3, is GAGVSQTPSNKVTEKGKYVELRCDPISGHTALYWYRQSLGQGPEFLIYFQGTGAADDSGLPNDRFFAVRPEGSVSTLKIQRTERGDSAVYLCASSRDRNTGELFFGEGSRLTVL.

The V and J genes are TRBV2 and TRBJ2-1; 7 bases are a match to TRBD2. V shed 3 bases, J shed 7 bases, and the junction held 9 bases outside the gene matches. CDR3 length equals 15 residues. CDR1 SNHLY and CDR2 FYNNEI come from the germline V gene. The CDR3 region has the DNA TGTGCCAGCAGTGATGAGTACGGGGGAGGGAATGAGCAGTTCTTC. This sequence encodes CASSDEYGGGNEQFF.